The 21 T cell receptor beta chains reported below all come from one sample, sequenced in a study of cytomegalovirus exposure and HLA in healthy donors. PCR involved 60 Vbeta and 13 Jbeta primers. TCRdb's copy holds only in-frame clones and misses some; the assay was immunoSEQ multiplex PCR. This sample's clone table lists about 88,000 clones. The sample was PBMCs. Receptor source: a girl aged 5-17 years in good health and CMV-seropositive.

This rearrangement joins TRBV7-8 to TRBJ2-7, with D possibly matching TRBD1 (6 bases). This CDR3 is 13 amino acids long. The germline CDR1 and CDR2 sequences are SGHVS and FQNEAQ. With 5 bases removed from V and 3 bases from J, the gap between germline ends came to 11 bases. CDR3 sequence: CASSMSRGYEQYV. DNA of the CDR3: TGTGCCAGCAGCATGAGCAGGGGCTACGAGCAGTACGTC.

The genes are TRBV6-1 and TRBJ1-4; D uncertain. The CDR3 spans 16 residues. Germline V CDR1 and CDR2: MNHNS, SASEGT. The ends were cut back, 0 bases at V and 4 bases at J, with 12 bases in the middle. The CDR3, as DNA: TGTGCCAGCAGTGAAGCGGTCTTACTAGATAATGAAAAACTGTTTTTT. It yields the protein CASSEAVLLDNEKLFF.

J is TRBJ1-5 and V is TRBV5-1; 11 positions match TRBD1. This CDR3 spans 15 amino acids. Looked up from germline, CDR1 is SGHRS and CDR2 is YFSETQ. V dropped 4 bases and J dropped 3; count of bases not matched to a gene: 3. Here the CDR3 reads CASSKGQGANQPQHF. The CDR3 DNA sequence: TGCGCCAGCAGCAAAGGACAGGGGGCCAATCAGCCCCAGCATTTT.

CDR3 in amino acids: CASSIEYNQPQHF. The DNA of the CDR3 is TGTGCCAGTAGTATCGAGTACAATCAGCCCCAGCATTTT. The V call is TRBV19, the J call TRBJ1-5; the D is unclear. CDR1 and CDR2 from the germline V gene are LNHDA and SQIVND (reference sequence). The V gene lost 3 bases and the J gene lost 3 bases, with 6 bases spanning the gap. The CDR3 runs 13 residues.

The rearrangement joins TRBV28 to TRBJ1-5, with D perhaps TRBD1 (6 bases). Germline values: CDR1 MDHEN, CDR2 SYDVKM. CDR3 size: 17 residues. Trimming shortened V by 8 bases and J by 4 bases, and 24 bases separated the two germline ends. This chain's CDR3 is CASSIRQGQGGNQPQHF. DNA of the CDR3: TGTGCCAGCTCGATAAGGCAGGGGCAAGGTGGGAATCAGCCCCAGCATTTT.

The CDR3 spells CAWTLAGGPNTQYF. Written as DNA, the CDR3 is TGTGCCTGGACCTTAGCGGGGGGGCCGAATACGCAGTATTTT. The chain recombines TRBV30 with TRBJ2-3; 11 bases agree with TRBD2. The V segment lost 4 bases and the J segment 7 bases; nucleotides outside the gene matches: 7. There are 14 residues in the CDR3. Germline CDR1 is GTSNPN and CDR2 is SVGIG (reference sequence).

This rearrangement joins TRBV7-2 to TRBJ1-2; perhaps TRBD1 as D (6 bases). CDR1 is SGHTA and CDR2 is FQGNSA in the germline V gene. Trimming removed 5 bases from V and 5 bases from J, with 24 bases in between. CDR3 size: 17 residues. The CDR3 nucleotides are TGTGCCAGCAGCATCCGAGGCAGGGGCGTAGTGGGGTATGGCTACACCTTC. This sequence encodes CASSIRGRGVVGYGYTF.

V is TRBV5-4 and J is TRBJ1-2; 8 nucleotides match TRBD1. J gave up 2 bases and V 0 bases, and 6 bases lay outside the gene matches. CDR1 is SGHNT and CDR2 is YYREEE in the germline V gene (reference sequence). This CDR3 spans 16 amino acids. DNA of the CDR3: TGTGCCAGCAGCTTGGAAGACAGGGGACCCAACTATGGCTACACCTTC. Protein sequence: CASSLEDRGPNYGYTF.

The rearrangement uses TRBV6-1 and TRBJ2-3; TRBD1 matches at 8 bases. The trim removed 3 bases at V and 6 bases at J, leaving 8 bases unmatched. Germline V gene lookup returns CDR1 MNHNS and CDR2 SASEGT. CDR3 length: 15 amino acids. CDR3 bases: TGTGCCAGCAGTGAGGCCCAGAACAGGGGGGATACGCAGTATTTT. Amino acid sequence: CASSEAQNRGDTQYF.

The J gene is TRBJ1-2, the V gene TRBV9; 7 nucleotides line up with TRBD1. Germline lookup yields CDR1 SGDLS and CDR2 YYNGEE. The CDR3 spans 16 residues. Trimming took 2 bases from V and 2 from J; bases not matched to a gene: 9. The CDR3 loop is CASSVETQGKNYGYTF. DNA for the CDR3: TGTGCCAGCAGCGTGGAAACACAGGGGAAGAACTATGGCTACACCTTC.

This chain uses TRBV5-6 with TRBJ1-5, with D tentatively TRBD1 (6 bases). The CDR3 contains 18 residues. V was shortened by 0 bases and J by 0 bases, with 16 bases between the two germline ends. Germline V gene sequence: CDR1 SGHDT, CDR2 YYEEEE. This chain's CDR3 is CASSLASGDGDSNQPQHF. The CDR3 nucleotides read TGTGCCAGCAGCTTGGCCTCAGGGGACGGCGATAGCAATCAGCCCCAGCATTTT. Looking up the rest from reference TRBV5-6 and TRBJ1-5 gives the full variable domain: DAGVTQSPTHLIKTRGQQVTLRCSPKSGHDTVSWYQQALGQGPQFIFQYYEEEERQRGNFPDRFSGHQFPNYSSELNVNALLLGDSALYLCASSLASGDGDSNQPQHFGDGTRLSIL.

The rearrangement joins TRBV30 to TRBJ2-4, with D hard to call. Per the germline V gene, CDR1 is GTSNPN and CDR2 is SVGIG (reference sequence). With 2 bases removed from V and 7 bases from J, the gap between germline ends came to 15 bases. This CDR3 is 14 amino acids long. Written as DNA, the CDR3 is TGTGCCTGGAGTCTCACGACTCTTTGGAACATTCAGTACTTC. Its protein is CAWSLTTLWNIQYF.

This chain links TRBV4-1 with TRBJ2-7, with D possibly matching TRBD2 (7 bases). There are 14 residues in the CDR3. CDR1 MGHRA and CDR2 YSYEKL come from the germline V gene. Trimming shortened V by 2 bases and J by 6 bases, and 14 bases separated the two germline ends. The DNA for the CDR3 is TGCGCCAGCAGCCAAAACAGGGAGGGGCTCGAGCAGTACTTC. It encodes CASSQNREGLEQYF.

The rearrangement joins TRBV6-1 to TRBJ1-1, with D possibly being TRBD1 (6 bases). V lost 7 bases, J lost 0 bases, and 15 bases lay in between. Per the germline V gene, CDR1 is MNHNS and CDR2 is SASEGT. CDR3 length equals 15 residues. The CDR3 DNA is TGTGCCAGCATTAGTACCTCAGGGGTGAACACTGAAGCTTTCTTT. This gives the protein CASISTSGVNTEAFF.

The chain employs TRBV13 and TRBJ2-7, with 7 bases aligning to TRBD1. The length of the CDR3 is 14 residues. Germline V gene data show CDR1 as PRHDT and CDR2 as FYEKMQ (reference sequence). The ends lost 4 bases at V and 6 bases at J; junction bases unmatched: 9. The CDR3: CASSSLVEGAEQYV. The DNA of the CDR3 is TGTGCCAGCAGCTCCCTGGTAGAGGGGGCCGAGCAGTACGTC.

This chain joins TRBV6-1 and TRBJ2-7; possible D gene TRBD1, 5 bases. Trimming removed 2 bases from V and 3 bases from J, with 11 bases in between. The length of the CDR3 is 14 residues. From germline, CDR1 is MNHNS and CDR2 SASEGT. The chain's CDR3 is CASSELAGFYEQYV. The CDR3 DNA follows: TGTGCCAGCAGTGAATTGGCAGGGTTCTACGAGCAGTACGTC.

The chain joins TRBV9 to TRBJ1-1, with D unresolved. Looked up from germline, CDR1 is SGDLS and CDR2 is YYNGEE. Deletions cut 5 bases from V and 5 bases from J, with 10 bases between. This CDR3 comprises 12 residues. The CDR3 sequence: CASSAIRTEAFF. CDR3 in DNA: TGTGCCAGCAGTGCTATTCGGACTGAAGCTTTCTTT.

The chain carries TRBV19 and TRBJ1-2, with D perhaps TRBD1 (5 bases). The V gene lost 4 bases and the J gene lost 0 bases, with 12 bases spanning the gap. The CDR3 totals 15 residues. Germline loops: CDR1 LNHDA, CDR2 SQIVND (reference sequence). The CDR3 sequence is CASSSFDRPNYGYTF. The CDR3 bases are TGTGCCAGTAGTAGTTTTGACAGACCTAACTATGGCTACACCTTC.

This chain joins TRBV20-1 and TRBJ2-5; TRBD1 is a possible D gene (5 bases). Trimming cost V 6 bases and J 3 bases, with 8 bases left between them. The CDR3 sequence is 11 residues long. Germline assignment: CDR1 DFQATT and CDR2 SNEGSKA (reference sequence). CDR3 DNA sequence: TGCAGTGCCATAGGGGAAGAGACCCAGTACTTC. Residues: CSAIGEETQYF.

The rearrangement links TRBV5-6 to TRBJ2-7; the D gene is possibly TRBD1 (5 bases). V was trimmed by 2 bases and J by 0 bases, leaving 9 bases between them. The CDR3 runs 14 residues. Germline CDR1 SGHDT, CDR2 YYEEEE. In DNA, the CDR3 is TGTGCCAGCAGCTTACGACAGAGCTCCTACGAGCAGTACGTC. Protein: CASSLRQSSYEQYV.

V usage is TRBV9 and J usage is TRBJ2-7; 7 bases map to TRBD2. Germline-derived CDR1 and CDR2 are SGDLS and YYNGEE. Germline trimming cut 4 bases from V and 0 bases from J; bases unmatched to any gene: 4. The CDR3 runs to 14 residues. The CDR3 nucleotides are TGTGCCAGCAGCCCCGGGGGGAGCTCCTACGAGCAGTACGTC. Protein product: CASSPGGSSYEQYV.